The sequence of this T cell receptor beta chain was determined in a study of CD8+ T cells in alopecia areata. For the study at large: Tofacitinib was taken orally by treated patients, and the dose was 5 to 10 mg twice daily. Tofacitinib exposure lasted 6 to 18 months, followed by 6 months off drug. Points from the study as a whole: Across lesional scalp, and particularly alopecia totalis/universalis, clonality surpassed that of normal scalp.

RNA was isolated and reverse transcribed to cDNA, the sequencing template. This table comes from immunoSEQ multiplex PCR, and its TCRdb copy is limited to in-frame clones, with some not included. Here the sample spans 140,000 to 150,000 clones, 58% being singletons. The sample holds a few counts of this clone. The antigen remains undetermined. Researchers took lesional scalp punch biopsies and peripheral blood from people who were alopecia areata patients. Germline V lookup: CDR1 SQVTM, CDR2 ANQGSEA. V was trimmed by 4 bases and J by 7 bases, leaving 7 bases between them. The CDR3 totals 11 residues. This sequence was found in a human donor with alopecia areata. The rearrangement joins TRBV29-1 to TRBJ1-4; no firm D call. The sequences come from CD4+ T cells sorted from blood, collected at week 0. CDR3 nucleotides: TGCAGCGTTGCGGTGGGTGAAAAACTGTTTTTT. Amino acids: CSVAVGEKLFF.